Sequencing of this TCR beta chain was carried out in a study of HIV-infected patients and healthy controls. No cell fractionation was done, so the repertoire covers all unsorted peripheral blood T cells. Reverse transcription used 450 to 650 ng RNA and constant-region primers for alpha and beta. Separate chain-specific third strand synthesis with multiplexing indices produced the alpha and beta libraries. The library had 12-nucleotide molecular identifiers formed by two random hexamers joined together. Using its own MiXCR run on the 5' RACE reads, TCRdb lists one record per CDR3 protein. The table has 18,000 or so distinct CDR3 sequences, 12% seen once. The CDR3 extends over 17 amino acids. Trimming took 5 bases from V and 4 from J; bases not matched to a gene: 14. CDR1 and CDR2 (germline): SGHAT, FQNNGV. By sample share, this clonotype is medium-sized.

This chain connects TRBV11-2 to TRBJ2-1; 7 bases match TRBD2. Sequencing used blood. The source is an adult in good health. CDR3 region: CASSTHRDYSTYNEQFF. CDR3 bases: TGTGCCAGCAGCACACACCGGGACTACAGTACTTACAATGAGCAGTTCTTC.